This T cell receptor (beta chain) was documented in a study of response to subunit inactivated influenza vaccine (dated by TCRdb to the late 2010s). Study-level background: Deep quantitative profiling of the T cell receptor repertoire was used in the study to follow responses to a trivalent subunit inactivated influenza vaccine. Summary of the overall study and its limitations: The authors suggested that each seasonal influenza vaccination may recruit only a limited number of new T cells.

The CDR1 and CDR2 encoded by the germline V gene are SNHLY and FYNNEI. The CDR3 sequence holds 14 residues, the cysteine and phenylalanine included. The kept DNA is CDR3 alone, 42 bases in frame from the first base. A distance of 11 bases separates the germline ends of V and J, which lose 4 bases and 2 bases respectively. Receptors were amplified or captured by RT-PCR. The sequencer was an Illumina HiSeq 2500. In TCRdb, the public reads were trimmed at Q25 with fastp and aligned with MiXCR, with productive beta chains retained. Every CDR3 protein is listed once, alongside the most common genes and DNA of its rows. Here the sample has around 850,000 distinct CDR3 sequences; 15% to 20% occur a single time. Approximately 11% of the sample belongs to the ten largest clones. To note about this clonotype: What this receptor recognizes is not known. No qualities accompany the bases; no much larger clone lies one base away.

The rearrangement joined TRBV2 to TRBJ1-2, with the D gene uncertain. This TCR derives from a man aged 50 to 59 who received an inactivated influenza vaccine. Donor details come from another sample of the same person, matched by shared clones. The material sequenced was PBMCs from blood, taken roughly 5 days after vaccination. In nucleotide form, the sequence is TGTGCCAGCAGTGGGGTGTCCCTCAACTATGGCTACACCTTC. Translation gives CASSGVSLNYGYTF.